Given below is one TCR beta chain in context. Its antigen is unidentified. This sample was included in a study of T cell responses to AZD1222 COVID-19 vaccine. Regarding the study as a whole: The donor cohort was predominantly white British with a female majority, and clonal diversity may have been underestimated. Close to half of spike-specific TCRs reportedly recognize unmutated variant regions.

Germline CDR1 and CDR2: SGHRS and YFSETQ. The CDR3 has 14 amino acids. V gave up 0 bases and J gave up 5 bases; unmatched junction bases: 4. Using immunoSEQ multiplex PCR, the repertoire was profiled, and TCRdb retains in-frame clones only, with some absent. The profile covers 150,000 to 200,000 clones, with roughly 92% appearing a single time and around 1.6% taken by the ten largest. The chain has TRBV5-1 and TRBJ2-7, with TRBD2 matching 8 bases. The clonotype comes from an adult who received the AZD1222 COVID-19 vaccine. Sequences were derived from peripheral blood, sampled 28 days after the second AZD1222 dose. CDR3 region: CASSLEAGGDEQYF. CDR3 bases: TGCGCCAGCAGCTTGGAGGCGGGAGGCGACGAGCAGTACTTC.